This TCR beta chain comes out of a study of T cells after yellow fever vaccination. TCRdb re-called the 5' RACE reads through MiXCR, storing one row per CDR3 protein. The sample has around 500,000 distinct CDR3 sequences; just over 20% are singletons. The CDR3 runs 16 residues. Trimming removed 0 bases at V and 0 bases at J, with 11 bases between. Germline V gives CDR1 DFQATT, CDR2 SNEGSKA (reference sequence). This clonotype has more than one count but fewer than ten. What it recognizes is unknown. The study, taken as a whole, reports: Most primary-vaccination clones reappeared after the booster (96% CD4, 88% CD8).

The TCR was taken from a man younger than 30 who received the YFV17D yellow fever vaccine. Sequencing used PBMCs, obtained less than 25 days after the first yellow fever vaccination. The chain combines TRBV20-1 with TRBJ1-4; D ambiguous. The CDR3 DNA sequence: TGCAGTGCTAGAGATTCCCAACGCTCAACTAATGAAAAACTGTTTTTT. It specifies CSARDSQRSTNEKLFF.